Following are 17 T cell receptor beta chains from one sample sequenced in a study of regulatory T cells in long-lasting Graves disease. CDR3-region Arm-PCR and iRepertoire HTBI primers produced the TCR beta libraries. One entry per CDR3 protein results from TCRdb running MiXCR on the multiplex PCR reads. The sample consists of 400,000 to 450,000 distinct CDR3 sequences, about 15% of them appearing once. Indicated time point: newly diagnosed GD, antithyroid drugs for less than 3 months. The TCR library was made from RNA that had been extracted from PBMCs in TRIzol. The same sample was also studied in work on T cells in Graves' hyperthyroidism and ophthalmopathy.

The sequencing used peripheral blood mononuclear cells (PBMCs), collected at new diagnosis, from a patient treated with antithyroid drugs. Receptor source: a woman aged 25 to 39 with Graves disease.

This clonotype was counted ten times or more. This chain joins TRBV6-1 and TRBJ2-1; D perhaps matches TRBD2 (6 bases). Germline values: CDR1 MNHNS, CDR2 SASEGT. V gave up 5 bases and J gave up 6 bases, with 17 bases separating them. The CDR3 contains 15 residues. DNA of the CDR3: TGTGCCAGCAGTCCCGGGAGTCCCCTTGTCAATGAGCAGTTCTTC. Amino acids: CASSPGSPLVNEQFF.

This clonotype occurred a few times. The chain links TRBV20-1 to TRBJ2-5; TRBD2 is a possible D gene (5 bases). Trimming left V 6 bases short and J 5 bases short, with 19 bases between. Germline loops: CDR1 DFQATT, CDR2 SNEGSKA (reference sequence). The CDR3 extends over 14 amino acids. The DNA of the CDR3 is TGCAGTGCCCCGGGTGTTGGTAGGACTGAGACCCAGTACTTC. Its protein product is CSAPGVGRTETQYF.

V gene TRBV12-3 or TRBV12-4 combines with J gene TRBJ2-1; no reliable D call. The V end lost 6 bases, the J end lost 11 bases, and 14 bases lay between the germline ends. The CDR3 has 12 residues. CDR3 sequence: CASSLSGHQQFF. In nucleotides, the CDR3 is TGTGCCAGCAGCCTCTCGGGCCACCAGCAGTTCTTC.

The chain joins TRBV3-1 to TRBJ1-4, with TRBD1 as a possible D gene (6 bases). The CDR3 runs to 15 residues. Trimming took 4 bases from V and 4 from J, leaving 13 bases between them. Germline loops: CDR1 LGHDT, CDR2 YNNKEL (reference sequence). DNA for the CDR3: TGTGCCAGCAGCCCCGGGGGGGCCCTTAATGAAAAACTGTTTTTT. This translates into CASSPGGALNEKLFF.

In its sample, this clonotype was seen many times. The chain combines TRBV28 with TRBJ2-3; weak D call: TRBD2 (5 bases). The CDR3 length is 13 residues. The V gene's germline CDR1 is MDHEN and CDR2 SYDVKM. V lost 4 bases and J 6 bases, leaving 11 bases between the germline ends. CDR3 nucleotides: TGTGCCAGCAGTTCGAATGTAGCGGATACGCAGTATTTT. Its protein is CASSSNVADTQYF. Together with reference TRBV28 and TRBJ2-3, the CDR3 gives the full variable domain: DVKVTQSSRYLVKRTGEKVFLECVQDMDHENMFWYRQDPGLGLRLIYFSYDVKMKEKGDIPEGYSVSREKKERFSLILESASTNQTSMYLCASSSNVADTQYFGPGTRLTVL.

The V and J genes are TRBV9 and TRBJ2-1; TRBD2 agrees at 7 bases. Germline V gives CDR1 SGDLS, CDR2 YYNGEE. The trim removed 0 bases at V and 7 bases at J, leaving 7 bases unmatched. CDR3 size: 15 residues. CDR3 nucleotides: TGTGCCAGCAGCGTAGGGGGCGGGAGTAGGAATGAGCAGTTCTTC. Amino acids: CASSVGGGSRNEQFF.

CDR3 nucleotides: TGTGCCAGCAGTCAACCCGCCACAGATACGCAGTATTTT. Its protein product is CASSQPATDTQYF. V usage is TRBV2 and J usage is TRBJ2-3; D unresolved. Germline lookup yields CDR1 SNHLY and CDR2 FYNNEI. V lost 5 bases to trimming and J lost 2 bases, with 8 bases between them. CDR3 length: 13 amino acids.

The CDR3 spells CASRERGSGANVLTF. In nucleotides, the CDR3 is TGTGCCAGCAGGGAGCGGGGTTCTGGGGCCAACGTCCTGACTTTC. V and J are TRBV27 and TRBJ2-6, with 7 bases that match TRBD2. Unmatched junction bases numbered 3, after V lost 6 bases and J lost 1 base. The CDR3 covers 15 residues. Germline loops: CDR1 MNHEY, CDR2 SMNVEV (reference sequence).

This clonotype was detected many times. The chain couples TRBV29-1 to TRBJ2-7; D is unclear. CDR1 SQVTM and CDR2 ANQGSEA come from the germline V gene. The CDR3 has 11 amino acids. Trimming removed 0 bases at V and 4 bases at J, with 4 bases between. CDR3 DNA sequence: TGCAGCGTTGAAGAGGGATACGAGCAGTACTTC. It specifies CSVEEGYEQYF.

The V call is TRBV6-1, the J call TRBJ2-1; D perhaps matches TRBD2 (5 bases). The CDR3 has 12 residues. The germline V gene has CDR1 MNHNS and CDR2 SASEGT. The CDR3 is CATDGDYNEQFF. CDR3 coding DNA: TGTGCTACGGACGGGGACTACAATGAGCAGTTCTTC.

There are many counts of this clonotype. This chain connects TRBV11-3 to TRBJ2-3, with 8 bases that match TRBD2. The CDR3 length is 15 residues. Per the germline V gene, CDR1 is SGHNT and CDR2 is YENEEA. J gave up 1 base and V 3 bases, and 3 bases lay outside the gene matches. The CDR3 DNA is TGTGCCAGCAGCTTTAGCGGGACTGGCACAGATACGCAGTATTTT. This sequence encodes CASSFSGTGTDTQYF. The variable domain in full, with the rest retrieved from reference TRBV11-3 and TRBJ2-3, is EAGVVQSPRYKIIEKKQPVAFWCNPISGHNTLYWYLQNLGQGPELLIRYENEEAVDDSQLPKDRFSAERLKGVDSTLKIQPAELGDSAVYLCASSFSGTGTDTQYFGPGTRLTVL.

This clonotype appeared a few times. The rearrangement uses TRBV6-1 and TRBJ1-6, with 11 bases identical to TRBD1. CDR3 length: 16 amino acids. V lost 6 bases and J lost 6; bases outside the gene matches: 7. Per the germline V gene, CDR1 is MNHNS and CDR2 is SASEGT. The CDR3 reads CASRVGQGAFNSPLHF. CDR3 coding DNA: TGTGCCAGCAGGGTTGGACAGGGGGCGTTTAATTCACCCCTCCACTTT.

This clonotype was seen ten or more times. This sequence joins TRBV11-2 and TRBJ2-7; D remains unclear. Germline values: CDR1 SGHAT, CDR2 FQNNGV. The CDR3 totals 13 residues. Trimming took 6 bases from V and 3 from J, leaving 12 bases between them. CDR3 protein: CASRTTGYYEQYF. CDR3 nucleotide sequence: TGTGCCAGCAGAACGACTGGTTACTACGAGCAGTACTTC. Looking up the rest from reference TRBV11-2 and TRBJ2-7 gives the full variable domain: EAGVAQSPRYKIIEKRQSVAFWCNPISGHATLYWYQQILGQGPKLLIQFQNNGVVDDSQLPKDRFSAERLKGVDSTLKIQPAKLEDSAVYLCASRTTGYYEQYFGPGTRLTVT.

This clonotype showed up many times. V and J are TRBV7-8 and TRBJ2-1; D tentatively reads TRBD1 or TRBD2 (6 bases each). CDR3 length: 12 residues. V was trimmed by 8 bases and J by 8 bases, leaving 13 bases between them. CDR1 is SGHVS and CDR2 is FQNEAQ in the germline V gene. CDR3 sequence (DNA): TGTGCCAGCCTCGGGGGCCGGGATGAGCAGTTCTTC. It specifies CASLGGRDEQFF. Drawing the rest from reference TRBV7-8 and TRBJ2-1, the complete variable domain is GAGVSQSPRYKVAKRGQDVALRCDPISGHVSLFWYQQALGQGPEFLTYFQNEAQLDKSGLPSDRFFAERPEGSVSTLKIQRTQQEDSAVYLCASLGGRDEQFFGPGTRLTVL.

This clonotype was detected only a few times. Here the CDR3 DNA reads TGTGCCAGTAGTTTCTGGGCTTCCTACAATGAGCAGTTCTTC. This encodes CASSFWASYNEQFF. V and J are TRBV19 and TRBJ2-1; no definite D call. Germline CDR1 is LNHDA and CDR2 is SQIVND (reference sequence). The CDR3 has 14 residues. V was clipped by 5 bases and J by 1 base, with 9 bases between them.

This clonotype showed up many times. V gene TRBV7-2 combines with J gene TRBJ1-2; D remains unclear. Germline assignment: CDR1 SGHTA and CDR2 FQGNSA. This CDR3 spans 12 amino acids. V lost 8 bases and J lost 4, with 11 bases in between. CDR3 in DNA: TGTGCCAGCGAGGGTACAAGCTATGGCTACACCTTC. This codes for CASEGTSYGYTF.

The table lists this clonotype with a few counts. The chain joins TRBV5-1 to TRBJ1-6; D unclear. The germline gives CDR1 SGHRS, CDR2 YFSETQ. V was cut by 3 bases and J by 4 bases, with 8 bases left in between. The CDR3 loop spans 14 amino acids. This CDR3 is CASSSGGYNSPLHF. CDR3 bases: TGCGCCAGCAGCTCCGGAGGGTATAATTCACCCCTCCACTTT. Looking up the rest from reference TRBV5-1 and TRBJ1-6 gives the full variable domain: KAGVTQTPRYLIKTRGQQVTLSCSPISGHRSVSWYQQTPGQGLQFLFEYFSETQRNKGNFPGRFSGRQFSNSRSEMNVSTLELGDSALYLCASSSGGYNSPLHFGNGTRLTVT.